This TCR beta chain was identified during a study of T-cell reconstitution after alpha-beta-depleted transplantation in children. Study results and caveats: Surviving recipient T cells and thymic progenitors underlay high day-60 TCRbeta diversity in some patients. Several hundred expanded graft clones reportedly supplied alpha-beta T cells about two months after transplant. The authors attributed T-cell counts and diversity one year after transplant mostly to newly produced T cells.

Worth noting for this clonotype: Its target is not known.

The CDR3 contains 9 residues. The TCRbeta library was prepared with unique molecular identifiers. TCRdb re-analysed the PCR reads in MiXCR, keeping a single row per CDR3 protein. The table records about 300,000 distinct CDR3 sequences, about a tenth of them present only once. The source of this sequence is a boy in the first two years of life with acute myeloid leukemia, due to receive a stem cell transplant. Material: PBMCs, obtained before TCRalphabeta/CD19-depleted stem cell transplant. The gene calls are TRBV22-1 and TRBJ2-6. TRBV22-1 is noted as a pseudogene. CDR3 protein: CPGANVLTF. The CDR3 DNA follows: TGTCCTGGGGCCAACGTCCTGACTTTC.